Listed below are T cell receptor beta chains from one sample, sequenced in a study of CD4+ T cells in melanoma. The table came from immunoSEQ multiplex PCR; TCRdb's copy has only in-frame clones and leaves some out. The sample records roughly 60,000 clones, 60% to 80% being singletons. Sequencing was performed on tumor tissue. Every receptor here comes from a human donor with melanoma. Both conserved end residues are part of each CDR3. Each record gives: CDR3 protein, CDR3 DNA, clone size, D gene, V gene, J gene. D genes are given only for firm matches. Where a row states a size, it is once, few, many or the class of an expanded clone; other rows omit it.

cdr3_aa: CASSYSGRRVSYEQYF; cdr3_nt: TGTGCCAGCAGTTACTCGGGCAGGAGGGTCTCCTACGAGCAGTACTTC; clone_size: NA; d_call: NA; v_call: TRBV6-5; j_call: TRBJ2-7
cdr3_aa: CASSLSLTAGELFF; cdr3_nt: TGTGCCAGCAGTTTATCTCTGACAGCCGGGGAGCTGTTTTTT; clone_size: NA; d_call: NA; v_call: TRBV27; j_call: TRBJ2-2
cdr3_aa: CASSFGLADQETQYF; cdr3_nt: TGTGCCAGCAGCTTCGGCCTAGCGGATCAAGAGACCCAGTACTTC; clone_size: NA; d_call: TRBD2; v_call: TRBV5-6; j_call: TRBJ2-5
cdr3_aa: CASSFRTPNYGYTF; cdr3_nt: TGTGCCAGCAGCTTCCGGACCCCTAACTATGGCTACACCTTC; clone_size: NA; d_call: NA; v_call: TRBV5-4; j_call: TRBJ1-2
cdr3_aa: CATSRGQGTQREKLFF; cdr3_nt: TGTGCCACCAGCAGAGGGCAGGGGACGCAGAGAGAAAAACTGTTTTTT; clone_size: NA; d_call: NA; v_call: TRBV15; j_call: TRBJ1-4
cdr3_aa: CASSAGALPTNEKLFF; cdr3_nt: TGTGCCAGCAGCGCGGGAGCTCTACCAACTAATGAAAAACTGTTTTTT; clone_size: NA; d_call: NA; v_call: TRBV9; j_call: TRBJ1-4
cdr3_aa: CASSVNDWGTEAFF; cdr3_nt: TGTGCCAGCAGCGTAAACGACTGGGGCACTGAAGCTTTCTTT; clone_size: few; d_call: NA; v_call: TRBV9; j_call: TRBJ1-1
cdr3_aa: CASSQPVYWGGTDTQYF; cdr3_nt: TGTGCCAGCAGCCAACCTGTTTATTGGGGTGGCACAGATACGCAGTATTTT; clone_size: NA; d_call: NA; v_call: TRBV14; j_call: TRBJ2-3
cdr3_aa: CASSQPGQPQETQYF; cdr3_nt: TGTGCCAGCAGCCAGCCGGGACAACCCCAAGAGACCCAGTACTTC; clone_size: NA; d_call: NA; v_call: TRBV14; j_call: TRBJ2-5
cdr3_aa: CASSQGNTEAFF; cdr3_nt: TGCGCCAGCAGCCAAGGGAACACTGAAGCTTTCTTT; clone_size: NA; d_call: NA; v_call: TRBV7-2; j_call: TRBJ1-1
cdr3_aa: CASSLSLVAATDTQYF; cdr3_nt: TGTGCCAGCAGCTTAAGCCTTGTAGCGGCCACAGATACGCAGTATTTT; clone_size: NA; d_call: NA; v_call: TRBV11-2; j_call: TRBJ2-3